The rows below give T cell receptor beta chains drawn from one sample of a study of cytomegalovirus exposure and HLA in healthy donors. Data came from immunoSEQ multiplex PCR; TCRdb stores just in-frame clones and leaves some out. Counted here are roughly 70,000 clones, approximately 90% occurring once; the ten biggest clones make up around 4%. Specimen: PBMCs. The receptors shown here come from a woman aged 18-35 years in good health and CMV-seropositive. CDR3s include the opening cysteine and the closing phenylalanine or tryptophan. D genes are given only for firm matches. A row's size may be missing; if present it is once, few, many or a size class.

size | J | V | D | CDR3 | DNA
NA | TRBJ1-1 | TRBV6-4 | TRBD1 | CASSVGGEGTEAFF | TGTGCCAGCAGCGTAGGGGGCGAGGGCACTGAAGCTTTCTTT
NA | TRBJ2-1 | TRBV6-6 | TRBD2 | CATFTPGGDDEQFF | TGTGCCACTTTCACGCCCGGGGGGGATGATGAGCAGTTCTTC
NA | TRBJ2-3 | TRBV5-5 | TRBD2 | CASSRGLAATDTQYF | TGTGCCAGCAGCAGAGGACTAGCGGCCACAGATACGCAGTATTTT
NA | TRBJ1-3 | TRBV7-8 | NA | CASSLGLPSGNTIYF | TGTGCCAGCAGCTTAGGTCTACCATCTGGAAACACCATATATTTT
NA | TRBJ1-6 | TRBV7-9 | TRBD1 | CASGQGKSYNSPLHF | TGTGCCAGCGGACAGGGTAAATCCTATAATTCACCCCTCCACTTT
NA | TRBJ2-7 | TRBV4-3 | NA | CASSQVAGSYEQYF | TGCGCCAGCAGCCAAGTGGCAGGGTCCTACGAGCAGTACTTC
NA | TRBJ2-1 | TRBV5-1 | NA | CASSFREPFNEQFF | TGCGCCAGCAGCTTCCGGGAGCCATTCAATGAGCAGTTCTTC
NA | TRBJ2-1 | TRBV18 | NA | CASSLTDQGVHEQFF | TGTGCCAGCTCACTAACGGACCAGGGTGTCCATGAGCAGTTCTTC
NA | TRBJ1-5 | TRBV6-6 | NA | CASSTSNQPQHF | TGTGCCAGCAGCACTAGTAATCAGCCCCAGCATTTT
NA | TRBJ1-5 | TRBV19 | NA | CASSIQGRGEQPQHF | TGTGCCAGTAGTATCCAGGGTCGGGGGGAGCAGCCCCAGCATTTT
NA | TRBJ2-7 | TRBV30 | NA | CAWGSDFYEQYF | TGTGCCTGGGGTAGTGATTTCTACGAGCAGTACTTC
NA | TRBJ1-3 | TRBV7-2 | NA | CASTTSFSGNTIYF | TGTGCCAGCACCACGAGTTTCTCGGGGAACACCATATATTTT
NA | TRBJ1-1 | TRBV5-1 | NA | CASSLGSGVPTEAFF | TGCGCCAGCAGCTTGGGTTCGGGGGTTCCCACTGAAGCTTTCTTT
few | TRBJ2-7 | TRBV4-1 | TRBD2 | CASSQSGGSSYEQYF | TGCGCCAGCAGCCAAAGCGGGGGGAGCTCCTACGAGCAGTACTTC
NA | TRBJ1-5 | TRBV6-1 | NA | CASWRGFSNQPQHF | TGTGCCAGCTGGCGGGGATTTAGCAATCAGCCCCAGCATTTT
NA | TRBJ1-5 | TRBV29-1 | TRBD1 | CSVEGQGDQPQHF | TGCAGCGTTGAAGGACAGGGTGATCAGCCCCAGCATTTT
NA | TRBJ2-7 | TRBV7-9 | NA | CASSLFYEQYF | TGTGCCAGCAGCCTCTTCTACGAGCAGTACTTC
NA | TRBJ2-7 | TRBV7-2 | NA | CASSLAPSRTFLEGFEQYF | TGTGCCAGCAGCTTAGCACCTTCCCGGACCTTCCTGGAGGGATTCGAGCAGTACTTC
NA | TRBJ2-1 | TRBV6-5 | TRBD1 | CASSYQPGTDYNEQFF | TGTGCCAGCAGTTACCAACCCGGGACAGACTACAATGAGCAGTTCTTC
NA | TRBJ1-1 | TRBV2 | NA | CASTVGGAAIYEAFF | TGTGCCAGCACGGTCGGGGGAGCCGCGATTTATGAAGCTTTCTTT
once | TRBJ1-4 | TRBV14 | NA | CASSQDWRDGSGFNEKLFF | TGTGCCAGCAGCCAAGATTGGAGGGACGGGTCAGGTTTCAATGAAAAACTGTTTTTT
NA | TRBJ1-5 | TRBV2 | NA | CASRWQGSQPQHF | TGTGCCAGCAGATGGCAGGGGTCTCAGCCCCAGCATTTT
NA | TRBJ2-3 | TRBV6-6 | TRBD2 | CASSTSGRAPDTQYF | TGTGCCAGCAGTACTAGCGGGAGGGCCCCAGATACGCAGTATTTT
NA | TRBJ2-5 | TRBV7-2 | NA | CASSLIPGIETQYF | TGTGCCAGCAGCTTAATTCCGGGGATAGAGACCCAGTACTTC
NA | TRBJ2-2 | TRBV6-4 | TRBD2 | CASSPTSGEGTGELFF | TGTGCCAGCAGTCCCACGTCCGGGGAGGGCACCGGGGAGCTGTTTTTT
NA | TRBJ1-1 | TRBV10-3 | TRBD1 | CAISGTGSITEAFF | TGTGCCATCAGTGGGACAGGATCCATCACTGAAGCTTTCTTT
NA | TRBJ2-1 | TRBV29-1 | TRBD1 | CSAEDGTGLYNEQFF | TGCAGCGCCGAAGATGGGACAGGGCTGTACAATGAGCAGTTCTTC
NA | TRBJ2-1 | TRBV30 | NA | CAFLEVLVGNEQFF | TGCGCTTTCCTCGAGGTGCTGGTAGGTAATGAGCAGTTCTTC
once | TRBJ2-5 | TRBV7-8 | TRBD1 | CASSLAIGTGEETQYF | TGTGCCAGCAGCTTAGCGATCGGGACAGGTGAAGAGACCCAGTACTTC
NA | TRBJ2-7 | TRBV21-1 | NA | CASIGATSGRPVRWQYF | TGTGCCAGCATCGGGGCTACTAGCGGGAGGCCAGTACGATGGCAGTACTTC
NA | TRBJ2-7 | TRBV6-1 | TRBD2 | CASSPFTSGLEQYF | TGTGCCAGCAGTCCTTTCACTAGCGGTCTTGAGCAGTACTTC
NA | TRBJ2-7 | TRBV30 | TRBD1 | CAWSAGTVDYEQYF | TGTGCCTGGAGTGCTGGGACAGTAGACTACGAGCAGTACTTC
few | TRBJ2-3 | TRBV15 | NA | CATSRQTLEGGVTQYF | TGTGCCACCAGCAGACAGACCCTCGAGGGGGGGGTTACGCAGTATTTT
NA | TRBJ2-3 | TRBV10-3 | NA | CSGGATDTQYF | TGTTCCGGAGGGGCCACAGATACGCAGTATTTT